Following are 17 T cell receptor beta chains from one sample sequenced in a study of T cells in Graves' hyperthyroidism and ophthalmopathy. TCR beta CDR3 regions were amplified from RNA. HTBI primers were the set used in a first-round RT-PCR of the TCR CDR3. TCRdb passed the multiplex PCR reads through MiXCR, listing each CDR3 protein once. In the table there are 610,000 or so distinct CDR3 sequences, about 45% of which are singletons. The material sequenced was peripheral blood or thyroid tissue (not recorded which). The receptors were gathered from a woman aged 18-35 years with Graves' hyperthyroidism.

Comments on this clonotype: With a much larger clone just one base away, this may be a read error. As DNA, the CDR3 is TGCGCCAGCAGCTTCGGGCGGGGAGGGAGGGACGAGCAGTACTTC. Translated: CASSFGRGGRDEQYF. The genes are TRBV5-1 and TRBJ2-7; 7 nucleotides line up with TRBD2. The CDR3 has 15 amino acids. The junction had 10 bases not matched to a gene; V was cut back by 2 bases and J by 5 bases. Per the germline V gene, CDR1 is SGHRS and CDR2 is YFSETQ.

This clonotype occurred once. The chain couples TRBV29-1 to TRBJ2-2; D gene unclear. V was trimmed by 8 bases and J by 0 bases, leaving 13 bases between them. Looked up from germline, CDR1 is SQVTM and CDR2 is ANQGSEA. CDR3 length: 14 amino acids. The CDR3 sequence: CSRETPTNTGELFF. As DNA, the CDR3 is TGCAGCCGAGAGACACCTACGAACACCGGGGAGCTGTTTTTT.

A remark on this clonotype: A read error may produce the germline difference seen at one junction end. The CDR3 nucleotides are TGTGTCAGCAGCCACGGGGACCCCAACGCCGGGGAGCTGTTTTTT. It yields the protein CVSSHGDPNAGELFF. The chain uses TRBV7-9 and TRBJ2-2; D possibly matches TRBD1 or TRBD2 (5 bases each). The CDR3 runs to 15 residues. The germline V gene has CDR1 SEHNR and CDR2 FQNEAQ (reference sequence).

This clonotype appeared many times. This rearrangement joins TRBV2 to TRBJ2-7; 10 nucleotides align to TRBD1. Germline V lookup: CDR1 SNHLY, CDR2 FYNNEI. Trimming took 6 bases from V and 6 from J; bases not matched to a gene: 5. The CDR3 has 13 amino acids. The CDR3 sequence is CASRGTGVREQYF. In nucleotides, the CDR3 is TGTGCCAGCAGAGGGACAGGGGTTCGCGAGCAGTACTTC. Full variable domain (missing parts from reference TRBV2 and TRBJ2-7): EPEVTQTPSHQVTQMGQEVILRCVPISNHLYFYWYRQILGQKVEFLVSFYNNEISEKSEIFDDQFSVERPDGSNFTLKIRSTKLEDSAMYFCASRGTGVREQYFGPGTRLTVT.

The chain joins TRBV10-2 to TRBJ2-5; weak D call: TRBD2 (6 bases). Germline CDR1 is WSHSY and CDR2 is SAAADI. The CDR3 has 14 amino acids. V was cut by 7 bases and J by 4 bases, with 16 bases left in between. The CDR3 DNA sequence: TGCGCCAGCACGGGCATGATGGGGGGAGAGACCCAGTACTTC. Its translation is CASTGMMGGETQYF.

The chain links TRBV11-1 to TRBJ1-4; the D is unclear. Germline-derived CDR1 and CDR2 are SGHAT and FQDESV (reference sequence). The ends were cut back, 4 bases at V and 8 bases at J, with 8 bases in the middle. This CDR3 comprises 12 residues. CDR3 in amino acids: CASSYGIEKLFF. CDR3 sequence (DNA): TGTGCCAGCAGCTACGGGATCGAAAAACTGTTTTTT. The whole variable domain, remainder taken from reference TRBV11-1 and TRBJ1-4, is EAEVAQSPRYKITEKSQAVAFWCDPISGHATLYWYRQILGQGPELLVQFQDESVVDDSQLPKDRFSAERLKGVDSTLKIQPAELGDSAMYLCASSYGIEKLFFGSGTQLSVL.

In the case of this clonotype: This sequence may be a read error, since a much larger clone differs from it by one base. CDR3: CASSFSRGGTEAFF. The CDR3 bases are TGTGCCAGCAGTTTCTCTAGGGGAGGGACTGAAGCTTTCTTT. V and J are TRBV7-2 and TRBJ1-1; D perhaps matches TRBD1 (5 bases). With 6 bases removed from V and 5 bases from J, the gap between germline ends came to 16 bases. The germline gives CDR1 SGHTA, CDR2 FQGNSA. This CDR3 is built from 14 residues.

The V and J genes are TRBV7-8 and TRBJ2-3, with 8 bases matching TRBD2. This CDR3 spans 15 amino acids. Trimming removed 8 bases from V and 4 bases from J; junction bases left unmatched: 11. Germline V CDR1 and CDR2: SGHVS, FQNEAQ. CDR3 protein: CASQYQAGVPDTQYF. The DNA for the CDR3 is TGTGCCAGCCAATACCAAGCGGGAGTACCAGATACGCAGTATTTT.

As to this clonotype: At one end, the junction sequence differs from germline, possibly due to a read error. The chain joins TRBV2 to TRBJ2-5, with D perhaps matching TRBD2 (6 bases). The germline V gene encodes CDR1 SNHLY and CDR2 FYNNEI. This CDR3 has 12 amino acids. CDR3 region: CAREGPQGTQYF. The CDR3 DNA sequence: TGTGCCAGGGAGGGTCCTCAAGGGACCCAGTACTTC.

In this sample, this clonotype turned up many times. The CDR3 is CASTVTGIHQPQHF. The CDR3 DNA reads TGTGCCAGCACAGTCACAGGGATACATCAGCCCCAGCATTTT. V is TRBV6-2 or TRBV6-3 and J is TRBJ1-5; the D gene is possibly TRBD1 (6 bases). Germline V lookup: CDR1 MNHEY, CDR2 SVGEGT. The CDR3 has 14 amino acids. V was cut by 7 bases and J by 5 bases, with 15 bases left in between.

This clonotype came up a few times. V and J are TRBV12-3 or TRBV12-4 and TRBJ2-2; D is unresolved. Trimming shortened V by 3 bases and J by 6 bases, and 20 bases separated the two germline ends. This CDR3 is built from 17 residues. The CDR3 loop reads CASSLIVGKVAAGELFF. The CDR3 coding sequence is TGTGCCAGCAGTTTGATCGTGGGCAAAGTCGCCGCCGGGGAGCTGTTTTTT.

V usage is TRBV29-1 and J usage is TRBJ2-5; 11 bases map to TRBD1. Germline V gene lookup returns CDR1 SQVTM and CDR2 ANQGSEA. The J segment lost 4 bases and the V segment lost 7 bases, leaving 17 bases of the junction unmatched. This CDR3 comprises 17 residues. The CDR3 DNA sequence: TGCAGCGGATTTTTTCCCACTGGACAGGGGGCTGTAGAGACCCAGTACTTC. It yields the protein CSGFFPTGQGAVETQYF.

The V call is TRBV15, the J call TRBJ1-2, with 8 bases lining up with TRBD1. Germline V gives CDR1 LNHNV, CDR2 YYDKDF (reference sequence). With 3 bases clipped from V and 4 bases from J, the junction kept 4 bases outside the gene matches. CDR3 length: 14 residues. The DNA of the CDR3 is TGTGCCACCAGCAGCTTCGGACAGGGCTATGGCTACACCTTC. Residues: CATSSFGQGYGYTF.

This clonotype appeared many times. CDR3 region: CASSNFWEGEDGYTF. The CDR3 DNA reads as TGTGCCAGCAGCAATTTTTGGGAGGGGGAGGATGGCTACACCTTC. The V and J genes are TRBV3-1 and TRBJ1-2; possible D gene TRBD1, 6 bases. There are 15 residues in the CDR3. Germline-derived CDR1 and CDR2 are LGHDT and YNNKEL (reference sequence). The germline V and J ends were trimmed by 5 bases and 6 bases, with 19 bases remaining between them.

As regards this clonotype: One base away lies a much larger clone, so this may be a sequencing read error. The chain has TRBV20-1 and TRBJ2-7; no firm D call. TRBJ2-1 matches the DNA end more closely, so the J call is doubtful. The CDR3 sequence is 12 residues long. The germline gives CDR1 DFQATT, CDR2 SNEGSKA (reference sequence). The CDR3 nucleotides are TGCAGTGCTGGCAGGTCTACCTACGAGCAGTTCTTC. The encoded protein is CSAGRSTYEQFF.

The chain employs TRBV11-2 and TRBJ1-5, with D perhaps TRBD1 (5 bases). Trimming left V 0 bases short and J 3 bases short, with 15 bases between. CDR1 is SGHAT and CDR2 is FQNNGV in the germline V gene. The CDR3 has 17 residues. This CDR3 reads CASSLEAGTGDNQPQHF. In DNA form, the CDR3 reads TGTGCCAGCAGCTTAGAGGCGGGGACGGGCGACAATCAGCCCCAGCATTTT. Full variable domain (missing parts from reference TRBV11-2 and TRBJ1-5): EAGVAQSPRYKIIEKRQSVAFWCNPISGHATLYWYQQILGQGPKLLIQFQNNGVVDDSQLPKDRFSAERLKGVDSTLKIQPAKLEDSAVYLCASSLEAGTGDNQPQHFGDGTRLSIL.

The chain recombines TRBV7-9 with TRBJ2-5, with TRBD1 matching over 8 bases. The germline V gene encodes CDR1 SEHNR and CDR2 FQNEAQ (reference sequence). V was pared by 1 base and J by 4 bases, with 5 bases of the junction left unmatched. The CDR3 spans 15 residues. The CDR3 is CASSLGTGRSETQYF. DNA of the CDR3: TGTGCCAGCAGCTTAGGGACAGGGAGATCAGAGACCCAGTACTTC. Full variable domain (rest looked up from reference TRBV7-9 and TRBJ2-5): DTGVSQNPRHKITKRGQNVTFRCDPISEHNRLYWYRQTLGQGPEFLTYFQNEAQLEKSRLLSDRFSAERPKGSFSTLEIQRTEQGDSAMYLCASSLGTGRSETQYFGPGTRLLVL.